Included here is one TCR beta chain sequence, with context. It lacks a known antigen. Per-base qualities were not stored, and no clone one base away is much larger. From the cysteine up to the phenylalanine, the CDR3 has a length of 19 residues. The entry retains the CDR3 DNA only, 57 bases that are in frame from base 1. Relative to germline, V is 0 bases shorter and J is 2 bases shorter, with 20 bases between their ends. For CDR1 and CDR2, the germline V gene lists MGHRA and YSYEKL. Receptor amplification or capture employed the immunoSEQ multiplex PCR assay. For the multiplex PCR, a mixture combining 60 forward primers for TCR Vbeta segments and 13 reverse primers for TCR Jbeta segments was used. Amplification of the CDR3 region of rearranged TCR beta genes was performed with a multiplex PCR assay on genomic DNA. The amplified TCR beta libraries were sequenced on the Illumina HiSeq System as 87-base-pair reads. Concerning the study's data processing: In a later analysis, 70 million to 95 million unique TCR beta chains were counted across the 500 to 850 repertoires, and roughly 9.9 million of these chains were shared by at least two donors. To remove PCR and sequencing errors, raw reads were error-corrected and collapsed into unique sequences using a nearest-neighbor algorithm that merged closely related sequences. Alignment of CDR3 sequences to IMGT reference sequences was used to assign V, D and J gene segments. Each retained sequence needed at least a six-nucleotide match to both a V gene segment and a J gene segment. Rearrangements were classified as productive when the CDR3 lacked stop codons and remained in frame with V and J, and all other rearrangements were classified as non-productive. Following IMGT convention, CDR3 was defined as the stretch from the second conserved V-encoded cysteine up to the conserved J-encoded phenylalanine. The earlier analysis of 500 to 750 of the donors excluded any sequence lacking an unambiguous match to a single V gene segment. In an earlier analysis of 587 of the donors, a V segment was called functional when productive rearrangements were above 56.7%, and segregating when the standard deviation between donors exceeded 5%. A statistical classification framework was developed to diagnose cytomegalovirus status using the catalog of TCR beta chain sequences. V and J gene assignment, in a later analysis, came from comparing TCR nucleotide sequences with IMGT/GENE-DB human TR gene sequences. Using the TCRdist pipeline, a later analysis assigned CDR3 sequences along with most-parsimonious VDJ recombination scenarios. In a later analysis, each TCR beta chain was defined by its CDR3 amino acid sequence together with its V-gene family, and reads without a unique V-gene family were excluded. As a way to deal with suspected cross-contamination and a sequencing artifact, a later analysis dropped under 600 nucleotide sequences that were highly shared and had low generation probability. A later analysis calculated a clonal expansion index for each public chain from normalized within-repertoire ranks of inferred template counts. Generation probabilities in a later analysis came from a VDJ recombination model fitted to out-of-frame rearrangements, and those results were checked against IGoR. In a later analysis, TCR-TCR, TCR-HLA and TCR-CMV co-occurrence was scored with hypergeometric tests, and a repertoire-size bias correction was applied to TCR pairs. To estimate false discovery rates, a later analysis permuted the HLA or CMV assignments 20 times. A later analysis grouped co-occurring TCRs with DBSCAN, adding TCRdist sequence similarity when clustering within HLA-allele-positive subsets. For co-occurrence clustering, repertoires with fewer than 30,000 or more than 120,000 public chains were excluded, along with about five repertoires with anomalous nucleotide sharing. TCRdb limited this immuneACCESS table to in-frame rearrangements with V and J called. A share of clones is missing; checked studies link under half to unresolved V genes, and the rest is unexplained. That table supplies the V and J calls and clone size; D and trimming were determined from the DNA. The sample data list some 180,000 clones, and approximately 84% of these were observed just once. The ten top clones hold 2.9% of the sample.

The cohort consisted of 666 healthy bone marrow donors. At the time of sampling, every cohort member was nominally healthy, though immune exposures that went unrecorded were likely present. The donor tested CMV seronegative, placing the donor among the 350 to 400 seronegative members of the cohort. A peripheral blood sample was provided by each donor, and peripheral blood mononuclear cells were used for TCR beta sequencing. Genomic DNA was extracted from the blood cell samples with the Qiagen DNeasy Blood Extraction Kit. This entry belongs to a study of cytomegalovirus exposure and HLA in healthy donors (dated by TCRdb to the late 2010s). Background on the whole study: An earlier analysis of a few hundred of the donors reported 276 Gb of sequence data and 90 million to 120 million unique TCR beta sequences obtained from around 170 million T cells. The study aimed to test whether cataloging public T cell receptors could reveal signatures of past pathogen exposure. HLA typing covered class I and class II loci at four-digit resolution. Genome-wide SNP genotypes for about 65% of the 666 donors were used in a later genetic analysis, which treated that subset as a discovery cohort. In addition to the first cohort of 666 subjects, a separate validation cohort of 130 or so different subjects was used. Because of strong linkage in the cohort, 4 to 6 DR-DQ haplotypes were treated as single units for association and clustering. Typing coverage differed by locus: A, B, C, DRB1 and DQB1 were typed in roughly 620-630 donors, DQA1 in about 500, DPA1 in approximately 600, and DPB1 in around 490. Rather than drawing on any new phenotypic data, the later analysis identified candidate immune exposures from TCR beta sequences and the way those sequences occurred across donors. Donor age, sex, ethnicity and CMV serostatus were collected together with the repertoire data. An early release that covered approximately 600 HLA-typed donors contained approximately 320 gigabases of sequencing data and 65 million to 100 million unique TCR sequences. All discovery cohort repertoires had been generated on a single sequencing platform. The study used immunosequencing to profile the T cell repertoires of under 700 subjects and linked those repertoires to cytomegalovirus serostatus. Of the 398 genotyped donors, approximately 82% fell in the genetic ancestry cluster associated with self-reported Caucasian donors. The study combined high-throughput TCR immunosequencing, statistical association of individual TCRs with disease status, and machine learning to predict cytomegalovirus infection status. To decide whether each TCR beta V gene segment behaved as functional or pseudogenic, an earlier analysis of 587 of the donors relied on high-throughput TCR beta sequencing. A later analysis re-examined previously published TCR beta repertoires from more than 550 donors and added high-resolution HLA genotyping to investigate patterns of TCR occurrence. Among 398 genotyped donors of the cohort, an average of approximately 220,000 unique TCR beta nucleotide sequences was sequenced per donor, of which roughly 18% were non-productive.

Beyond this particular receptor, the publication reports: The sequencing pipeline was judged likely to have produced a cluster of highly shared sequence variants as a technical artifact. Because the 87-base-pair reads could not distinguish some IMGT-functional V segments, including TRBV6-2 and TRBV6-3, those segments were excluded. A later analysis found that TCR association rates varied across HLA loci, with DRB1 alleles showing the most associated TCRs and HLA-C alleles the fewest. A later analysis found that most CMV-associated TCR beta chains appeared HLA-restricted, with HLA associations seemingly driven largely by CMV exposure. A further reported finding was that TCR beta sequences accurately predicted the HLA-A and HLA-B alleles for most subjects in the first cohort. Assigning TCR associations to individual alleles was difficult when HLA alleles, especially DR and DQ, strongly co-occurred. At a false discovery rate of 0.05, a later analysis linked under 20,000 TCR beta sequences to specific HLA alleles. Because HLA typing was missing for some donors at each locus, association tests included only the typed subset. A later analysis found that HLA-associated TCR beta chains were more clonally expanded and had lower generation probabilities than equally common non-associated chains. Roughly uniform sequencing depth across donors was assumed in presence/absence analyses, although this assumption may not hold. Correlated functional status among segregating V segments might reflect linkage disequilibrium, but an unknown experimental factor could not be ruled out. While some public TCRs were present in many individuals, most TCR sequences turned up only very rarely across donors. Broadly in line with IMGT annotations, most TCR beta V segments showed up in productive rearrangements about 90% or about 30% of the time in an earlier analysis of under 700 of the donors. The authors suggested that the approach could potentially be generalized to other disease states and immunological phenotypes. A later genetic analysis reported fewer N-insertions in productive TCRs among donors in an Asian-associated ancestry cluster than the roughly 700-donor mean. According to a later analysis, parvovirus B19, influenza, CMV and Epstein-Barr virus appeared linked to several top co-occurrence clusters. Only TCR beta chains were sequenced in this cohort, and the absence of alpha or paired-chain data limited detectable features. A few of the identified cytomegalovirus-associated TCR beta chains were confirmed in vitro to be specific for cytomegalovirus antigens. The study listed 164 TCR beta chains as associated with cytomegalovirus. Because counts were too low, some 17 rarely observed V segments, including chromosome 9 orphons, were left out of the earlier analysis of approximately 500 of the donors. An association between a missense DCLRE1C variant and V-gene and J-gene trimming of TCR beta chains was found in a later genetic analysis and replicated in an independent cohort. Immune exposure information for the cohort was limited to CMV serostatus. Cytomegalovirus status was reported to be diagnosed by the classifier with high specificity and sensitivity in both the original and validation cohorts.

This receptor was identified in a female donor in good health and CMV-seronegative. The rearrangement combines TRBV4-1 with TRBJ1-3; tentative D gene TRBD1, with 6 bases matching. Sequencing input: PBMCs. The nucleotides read TGCGCCAGCAGCCAAGATCCCGGGGACATGCATAAGGCTGGAAACACCATATATTTT. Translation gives CASSQDPGDMHKAGNTIYF.